This T cell receptor beta chain comes out of a study of blood T cell repertoires in COVID-19. Adults between about 18 and 89 years of age took part from under 25 US areas. Here immunoSEQ multiplex PCR was the method, and the copy in TCRdb shows in-frame clones only, minus some. The sample has 160,000 or so clones, 88% seen once. This TCR came from a woman aged 50 to 60 who had recovered from COVID-19. Sequencing was carried out using PBMCs or T cells enriched from blood (not recorded which).

The CDR3 bases are TGTGCCAGCAGCTTGGCCTTACTAGTCCGCGAGACCCAGTACTTC. It is translated as CASSLALLVRETQYF. The chain is built from TRBV5-6 and TRBJ2-5; D may be TRBD2 (5 bases). V lost 0 bases, J lost 5 bases, and 14 bases lay in between. Looked up from germline, CDR1 is SGHDT and CDR2 is YYEEEE. The CDR3 has 15 residues.